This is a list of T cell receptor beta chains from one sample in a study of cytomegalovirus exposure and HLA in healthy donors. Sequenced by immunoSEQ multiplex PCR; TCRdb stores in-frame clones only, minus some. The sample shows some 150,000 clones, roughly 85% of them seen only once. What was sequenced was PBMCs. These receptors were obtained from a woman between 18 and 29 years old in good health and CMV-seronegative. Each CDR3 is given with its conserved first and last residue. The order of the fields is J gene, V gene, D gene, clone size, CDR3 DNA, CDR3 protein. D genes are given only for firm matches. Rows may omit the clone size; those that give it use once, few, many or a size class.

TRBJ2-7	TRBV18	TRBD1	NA	TGTGCCAGCTCACGAGGACAGGTGCCCTCCTACGAGCAGTACTTC	CASSRGQVPSYEQYF
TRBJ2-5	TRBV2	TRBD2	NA	TGTGCCAGCAGTGAGCTAGCGGGGGTGGGGCAAGAGACCCAGTACTTC	CASSELAGVGQETQYF
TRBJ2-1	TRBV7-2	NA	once	TGTGCCAGCAGCCCCCGGACTTACAATGAGCAGTTCTTC	CASSPRTYNEQFF
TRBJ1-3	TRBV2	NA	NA	TGTGCCAGCAGTGAAGCGGGGGCAGGGCTGAGAGGTAACACCATATATTTT	CASSEAGAGLRGNTIYF
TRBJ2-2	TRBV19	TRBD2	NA	TGTGCCAGTACCCCCAGAACGGGAGGGCCTCCCACCGGGGAGCTGTTTTTT	CASTPRTGGPPTGELFF
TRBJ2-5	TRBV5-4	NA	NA	TGTGCCAGCAGCAAAGGTTCAGGGATCCAAGAGACCCAGTACTTC	CASSKGSGIQETQYF
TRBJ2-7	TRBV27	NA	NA	TGTGCCAGCAGTTTATCTTATTCAGGGGCCTCCTACGAGCAGTACTTC	CASSLSYSGASYEQYF
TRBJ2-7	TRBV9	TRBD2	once	TGTGCCAGCAGCGTAGAGCCTAGCGGGAGCTACGAGCAGTACTTC	CASSVEPSGSYEQYF
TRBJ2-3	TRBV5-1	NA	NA	TGCGCCAGCAGCTTGGGGGACTCAGGTACAGATACGCAGTATTTT	CASSLGDSGTDTQYF
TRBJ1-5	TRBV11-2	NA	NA	TGTGCCAGCAGCTTAGACATCAATCAGTCCCAGCATTTT	CASSLDINQSQHF
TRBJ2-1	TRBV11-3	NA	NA	TGTGCCAGCAGCTTAGAGGGGGACAAGTACAATGAGCAGTTCTTC	CASSLEGDKYNEQFF
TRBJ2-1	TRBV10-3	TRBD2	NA	TGTGCCATCAGATCTTCAGGACTAGCGGGAGGGCCATATGAGCAGTTCTTC	CAIRSSGLAGGPYEQFF
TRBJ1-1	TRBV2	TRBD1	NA	TGTGCCAGCAGCCCGACAGGGTTGTCCACTGAAGCTTTCTTT	CASSPTGLSTEAFF
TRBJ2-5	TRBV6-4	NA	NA	TGTGCCAGCAGTGACCTGGGGAGGTCGGGAAGAGAGACCCAGTACTTC	CASSDLGRSGRETQYF
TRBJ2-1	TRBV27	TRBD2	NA	TGTGCCAGCAGTTCCCTCCTAGCGGGAGGGCCCACAGGATACAATGAGCAGTTCTTC	CASSSLLAGGPTGYNEQFF
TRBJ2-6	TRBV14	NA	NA	TGTGCCAGCAGCCATTACAGGAGCTCTGGGGCCAACGTCCTGACTTTC	CASSHYRSSGANVLTF
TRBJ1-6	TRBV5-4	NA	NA	TGTGCCAGCAGCTCACGATATAGGGGTCTGGATAATTCACCCCTCCACTTT	CASSSRYRGLDNSPLHF
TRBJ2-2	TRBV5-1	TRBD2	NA	TGCGCCAGCAGCTGGGGGACTAGCGGTACCGGGGAGCTGTTTTTT	CASSWGTSGTGELFF
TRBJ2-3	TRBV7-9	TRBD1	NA	TGTGCCAGCAGCCGATATCAGGGGGCAACGGATCCAGATACGCAGTATTTT	CASSRYQGATDPDTQYF
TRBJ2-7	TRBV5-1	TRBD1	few	TGCGCCAGCAGCCTCCTAGGGAGGACAGGGGATCCCAGCTACGAGCAGTACTTC	CASSLLGRTGDPSYEQYF
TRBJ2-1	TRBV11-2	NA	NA	TGTGCCAGCAGCTTGAGACTGGCCTCTACCAATGAGCAGTTCTTC	CASSLRLASTNEQFF
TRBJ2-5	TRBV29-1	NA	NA	TGCAGCGTCAGGACAGCGCAAGAGACCCAGTACTTC	CSVRTAQETQYF
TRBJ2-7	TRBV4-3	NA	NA	TGCGCCAGCAGCCCCCAACAGGAATCCTACGAGCAGTACTTC	CASSPQQESYEQYF
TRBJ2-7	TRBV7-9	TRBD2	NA	TGTGCCAGCAGATCGAGCGGGACTACCTACGAGCAGTACTTC	CASRSSGTTYEQYF
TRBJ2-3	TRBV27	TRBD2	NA	TGTGCCAGCGCCACGGGTAGCGGGATCACAGATACGCAGTATTTT	CASATGSGITDTQYF
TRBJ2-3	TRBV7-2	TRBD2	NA	TGTGCCAGCAGCCAACAACTAGCGGGAACAGATACGCAGTATTTT	CASSQQLAGTDTQYF
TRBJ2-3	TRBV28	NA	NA	TGTGCCAGCAGTTTCGAGCTGGTACCGGGAAAGAGCACAGATACGCAGTATTTT	CASSFELVPGKSTDTQYF
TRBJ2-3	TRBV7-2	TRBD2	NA	TGTGCCAGCAGCTTAGTGGGGGGGGATACGCAGTATTTT	CASSLVGGDTQYF
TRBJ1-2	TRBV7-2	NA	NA	TGTGCCAGCAGCTTAATAGTCGACTATGGCTACACCTTC	CASSLIVDYGYTF
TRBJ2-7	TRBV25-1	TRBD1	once	TGTGCCAGCAGTGAACTAGGGGGCGTCAGGTACGAGCAGTACTTC	CASSELGGVRYEQYF
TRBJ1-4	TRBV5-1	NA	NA	TGCGCCAGCAGCTTGGTTGGGGGGGACGAAAAACTGTTTTTT	CASSLVGGDEKLFF
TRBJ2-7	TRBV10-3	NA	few	TGTGCCATCAGTGCGCCAGGCAGGCCCTACGAGCAGTACTTC	CAISAPGRPYEQYF
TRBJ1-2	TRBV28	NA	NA	TGTGCCAGCAGTACGGCCATGGCAGGGGATTACTATGGCTACACCTTC	CASSTAMAGDYYGYTF
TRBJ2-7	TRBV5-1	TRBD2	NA	TGCGCCAGCAGCTCCGGGACTAGCGGGCTATACTACGAGCAGTACTTC	CASSSGTSGLYYEQYF
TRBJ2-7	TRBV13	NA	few	TGTGCCAGCAGCCCGCTAGGGAGCTCCTACGAGCAGTACTTC	CASSPLGSSYEQYF
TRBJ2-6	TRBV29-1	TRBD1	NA	TGCAGCGTGAGGACAGGGGACAGCGTCCTGACTTTC	CSVRTGDSVLTF
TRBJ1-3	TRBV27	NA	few	TGTGCCAGCAGATTCCGGGGGGAGTCTGGAAACACCATATATTTT	CASRFRGESGNTIYF
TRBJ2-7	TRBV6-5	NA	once	TGTGCCAGCAGGAATCCTACAGGGACCGAGCAGTACTTC	CASRNPTGTEQYF
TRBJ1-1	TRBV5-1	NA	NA	TGCGCCAGCAGCCCAGGGTTATCGGACACTGAAGCTTTCTTT	CASSPGLSDTEAFF
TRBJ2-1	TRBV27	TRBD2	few	TGTGCCAGTAATCCAGCGGGAGGGCCCCAGTTCTTC	CASNPAGGPQFF
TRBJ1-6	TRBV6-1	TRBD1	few	TGTGCCAGCGGACAGGGGGAGAATTCACCCCTCCACTTT	CASGQGENSPLHF
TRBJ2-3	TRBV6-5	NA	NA	TGTGCCAGCATCCACTTGGATACGCAGTATTTT	CASIHLDTQYF
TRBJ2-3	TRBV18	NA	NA	TGTGCCAGCTCACCCCGAGGCACAGATACGCAGTATTTT	CASSPRGTDTQYF
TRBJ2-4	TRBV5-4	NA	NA	TGTGCCAGCAGCAAAGGACAGAAAAACATTCAGTACTTC	CASSKGQKNIQYF
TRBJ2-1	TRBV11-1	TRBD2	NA	TGTGCCAGCAGCTTAGCGCTAGCGGGTACATACAATGAGCAGTTCTTC	CASSLALAGTYNEQFF
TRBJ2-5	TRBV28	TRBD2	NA	TGTGCCAGCAGTTTATTGGGGACTAGCGGGGGAGGATTTGAAGAGACCCAGTACTTC	CASSLLGTSGGGFEETQYF
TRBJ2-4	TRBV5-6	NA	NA	TGTGCCAGCAGCTTGGGGGTGGGTGGGAGGAACATTCAGTACTTC	CASSLGVGGRNIQYF
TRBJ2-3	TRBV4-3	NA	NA	TGCGCCAGCAGCCAAGAAAAAACAGGAGGGAGCACAGATACGCAGTATTTT	CASSQEKTGGSTDTQYF
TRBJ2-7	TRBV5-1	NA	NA	TGCGCCAGCAGCTTGCTTACGGGGATGCCCCTCGAGCAGTACTTC	CASSLLTGMPLEQYF
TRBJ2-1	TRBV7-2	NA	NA	TGTGCCAGCAGCTTAAGTGGGCCCTACTACAATGAGCAGTTCTTC	CASSLSGPYYNEQFF
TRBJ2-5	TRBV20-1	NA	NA	TGCAGTGGCGATCAGGTGGGCCTGGAGTACTTC	CSGDQVGLEYF
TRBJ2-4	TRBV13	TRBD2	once	TGTGCCAGCAGCTTAGGGGGGGGGAGCCCGTCGTACTTC	CASSLGGGSPSYF
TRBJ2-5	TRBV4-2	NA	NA	TGTGCCAGCAGCCGGAATAGCGGAGAGACCCAGTACTTC	CASSRNSGETQYF
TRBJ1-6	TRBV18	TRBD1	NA	TGTGCCAGCTCACTCGGACAGGGTAGTTCACCCCTCCACTTT	CASSLGQGSSPLHF